The 11 T cell receptor beta chains presented below share a single source sample, sequenced in a study of shared clonotypes between healthy human individuals. The data were produced by immunoSEQ multiplex PCR, yet TCRdb's version contains in-frame clones alone and is incomplete. Of about 1.4 million clones listed, roughly 95% are singletons. Material for sequencing was naive CD4+ T cells sorted from blood. Regarding subset: CD45RA+ positively selected. All receptors derive from a man under 40 in good health.

CDR3 sequence reads: CASSSSGRALYEQYF. Here the CDR3 DNA reads TGCGCCAGCAGCTCTAGCGGGAGGGCCTTATACGAGCAGTACTTC. V and J are TRBV5-1 and TRBJ2-7; 12 positions agree with TRBD2. The V segment lost 3 bases and the J segment 4 bases; nucleotides outside the gene matches: 5. The CDR3 loop spans 15 amino acids. Germline-derived CDR1 and CDR2 are SGHRS and YFSETQ. Based on the CDR3 plus reference TRBV5-1 and TRBJ2-7, the full variable domain is KAGVTQTPRYLIKTRGQQVTLSCSPISGHRSVSWYQQTPGQGLQFLFEYFSETQRNKGNFPGRFSGRQFSNSRSEMNVSTLELGDSALYLCASSSSGRALYEQYFGPGTRLTVT.

The chain uses TRBV14 and TRBJ2-2; 9 positions agree with TRBD1. CDR1 SGHDN and CDR2 FVKESK come from the germline V gene. V trimming: 4 bases; J trimming: 5 bases; junction bases outside the gene matches: 8. This CDR3 region has 16 residues. The CDR3 sequence: CASSPRTGVRTGELFF. The CDR3 DNA is TGTGCCAGCAGCCCCAGGACAGGGGTGAGGACCGGGGAGCTGTTTTTT. Full variable domain (remainder filled in from reference TRBV14 and TRBJ2-2): EAGVTQFPSHSVIEKGQTVTLRCDPISGHDNLYWYRRVMGKEIKFLLHFVKESKQDESGMPNNRFLAERTGGTYSTLKVQPAELEDSGVYFCASSPRTGVRTGELFFGEGSRLTVL.

This clone was recorded only once. V and J are TRBV30 and TRBJ1-5, with D uncertain. Between the trimmed V and J ends, which lost 3 bases and 0 bases, there was a span of 6 bases. Germline V gives CDR1 GTSNPN, CDR2 SVGIG (reference sequence). The length of the CDR3 is 13 residues. CDR3: CAWRPNSNQPQHF. CDR3 bases: TGTGCCTGGAGACCGAATAGCAATCAGCCCCAGCATTTT.

The chain employs TRBV11-2 and TRBJ2-1; maybe TRBD2 (5 bases). Looked up from germline, CDR1 is SGHAT and CDR2 is FQNNGV. The CDR3 sequence is 15 residues long. The V end lost 5 bases, the J end lost 7 bases, and 18 bases lay between the germline ends. CDR3 loop: CASSQTMRERNEQFF. In nucleotides, the CDR3 is TGTGCCAGCAGCCAAACCATGAGGGAGAGGAATGAGCAGTTCTTC.

Concerning this clone: Other DNA sequences from this sample encode an identical CDR3 as well. J is TRBJ2-7 and V is TRBV19, with 13 bases matching TRBD2. This CDR3 is 15 amino acids long. The germline gives CDR1 LNHDA, CDR2 SQIVND (reference sequence). With V trimmed by 4 bases and J by 4 bases, 4 bases remained unmatched. The CDR3 spells CASSRLAGGLYEQYF. The CDR3 coding sequence is TGTGCCAGTAGTAGACTAGCGGGAGGTCTTTACGAGCAGTACTTC. Full variable domain (rest looked up from reference TRBV19 and TRBJ2-7): DGGITQSPKYLFRKEGQNVTLSCEQNLNHDAMYWYRQDPGQGLRLIYYSQIVNDFQKGDIAEGYSVSREKKESFPLTVTSAQKNPTAFYLCASSRLAGGLYEQYFGPGTRLTVT.

V is TRBV7-3 and J is TRBJ2-1; D may be TRBD2 (6 bases). The CDR3 has 16 amino acids. CDR1 is SGHTA and CDR2 is FQGTGA in the germline V gene. V was clipped by 5 bases and J by 8 bases, with 22 bases between them. The CDR3 loop reads CASSRTFSGLGHEQFF. CDR3 in DNA: TGTGCCAGCAGCCGCACCTTCAGCGGGTTGGGGCATGAGCAGTTCTTC.

The CDR3 region has the DNA TGTGCCAGCAGCTTTTTGATTTCCTACAATGAGCAGTTCTTC. Translated: CASSFLISYNEQFF. This sequence joins TRBV7-8 and TRBJ2-1; D is ambiguous. The CDR3 contains 14 residues. Between the trimmed V and J ends, which lost 3 bases and 1 base, there was a span of 7 bases. Germline V lookup: CDR1 SGHVS, CDR2 FQNEAQ.

CDR3 sequence reads: CASSLEVLPHSYEQYF. As DNA, the CDR3 is TGTGCCAGCAGCTTAGAAGTACTTCCACATTCCTACGAGCAGTACTTC. This sequence joins TRBV11-2 and TRBJ2-7; D not resolved. V lost 0 bases, J lost 1 base, and 13 bases lay in between. Germline V gene lookup returns CDR1 SGHAT and CDR2 FQNNGV. This CDR3 has 16 residues.

This chain links TRBV9 with TRBJ2-7; 7 nucleotides agree with TRBD2. J gave up 6 bases and V 2 bases, and 8 bases lay outside the gene matches. This CDR3 is built from 14 residues. Germline values: CDR1 SGDLS, CDR2 YYNGEE. CDR3 loop: CASSVSRELGEQYF. The DNA for the CDR3 is TGTGCCAGCAGCGTTTCGCGGGAGTTAGGCGAGCAGTACTTC.

This chain links TRBV28 with TRBJ2-7; D gene unclear. CDR1 and CDR2 (germline): MDHEN, SYDVKM. Trimming cost V 5 bases and J 1 base, with 9 bases left between them. CDR3 length equals 13 residues. As DNA, the CDR3 is TGTGCCAGCAGTCTTCTTCTATCCTACGAGCAGTACTTC. It encodes CASSLLLSYEQYF.

This chain joins TRBV5-1 and TRBJ2-7, with D uncertain. Per the germline V gene, CDR1 is SGHRS and CDR2 is YFSETQ. The CDR3 covers 16 residues. V lost 3 bases and J 4 bases, leaving 20 bases between the germline ends. The CDR3 spells CASSSDTDTALYEQYF. In DNA form, the CDR3 reads TGCGCCAGCAGCTCCGACACCGACACAGCTTTATACGAGCAGTACTTC.